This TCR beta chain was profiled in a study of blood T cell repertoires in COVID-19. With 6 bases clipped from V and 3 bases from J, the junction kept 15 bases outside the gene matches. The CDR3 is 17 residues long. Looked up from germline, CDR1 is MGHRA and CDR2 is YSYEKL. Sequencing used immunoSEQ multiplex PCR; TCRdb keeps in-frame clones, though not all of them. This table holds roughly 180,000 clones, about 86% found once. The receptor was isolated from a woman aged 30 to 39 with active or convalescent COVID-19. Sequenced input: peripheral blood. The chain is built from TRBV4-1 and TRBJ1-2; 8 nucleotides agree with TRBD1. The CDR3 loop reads CASSRTGSGIEDYGYTF. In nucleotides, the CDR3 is TGCGCCAGCAGTCGGACAGGGAGTGGAATTGAGGACTATGGCTACACCTTC.